Presented here are 26 T cell receptor beta chains from one specimen sequenced in a study of beta chain features in type 1 diabetes. Reverse transcription of all isolated RNA meant that expressed TCRB transcripts were sequenced. Profiled with immunoSEQ multiplex PCR; TCRdb holds only in-frame clones, not every one. The table lists hundreds of thousands of clones, around an eighth of them singletons. The sample comprised naive CD4+ T cells from blood. These TCRs come from a young man in good health.

The J gene is TRBJ1-2, the V gene TRBV27, with D possibly matching TRBD1 (5 bases). The CDR3 is made up of 13 amino acids. Germline CDR1 and CDR2: MNHEY and SMNVEV (reference sequence). V lost 4 bases, J lost 4 bases, and 10 bases lay in between. CDR3 bases: TGTGCCAGCAGTTCTGCAAGGGGCTATGGCTACACCTTC. Protein sequence: CASSSARGYGYTF.

The CDR3 spells CSVNGGDKPITNTEAFF. CDR3 in DNA: TGCAGCGTTAACGGGGGGGACAAACCCATAACGAACACTGAAGCTTTCTTT. The genes are TRBV29-1 and TRBJ1-1, with D possibly being TRBD1 (6 bases). The CDR3 spans 17 residues. Trimming left V 5 bases short and J 1 base short, with 23 bases between. Germline lookup yields CDR1 SQVTM and CDR2 ANQGSEA.

The chain employs TRBV28 and TRBJ2-7; 8 nucleotides match TRBD1. V was clipped by 10 bases and J by 3 bases; unmatched bases: 11. CDR1 MDHEN and CDR2 SYDVKM come from the germline V gene. The CDR3 contains 14 residues. In nucleotides, the CDR3 is TGTGCCATTTCGGACAGGGAGGTTTACTACGAGCAGTACTTC. This sequence encodes CAISDREVYYEQYF.

This clone turned up a few times. The genes are TRBV27 and TRBJ2-3, with 8 positions matching TRBD1. Germline CDR1 reads MNHEY; CDR2 reads SMNVEV (reference sequence). V shed 7 bases, J shed 1 base, and the junction held 4 bases outside the gene matches. The CDR3 spans 14 residues. This CDR3 is CASKTDRGTDTQYF. The CDR3, as DNA: TGTGCCAGCAAAACGGACAGGGGCACAGATACGCAGTATTTT.

The chain recombines TRBV9 with TRBJ2-3; D might be TRBD1 (5 bases). CDR3 length equals 13 residues. V was clipped by 2 bases and J by 9 bases, with 13 bases between them. Germline V gene sequence: CDR1 SGDLS, CDR2 YYNGEE. CDR3 protein: CASSVDQGTTQYF. In DNA form, the CDR3 reads TGTGCCAGCAGCGTCGATCAGGGTACCACGCAGTATTTT.

This clone has more than one count but fewer than ten. The CDR3 sequence: CAAAGFGDTEAFF. The CDR3 DNA reads TGTGCCGCGGCAGGGTTTGGGGACACTGAAGCTTTCTTT. This chain uses TRBV10-3 with TRBJ1-1; tentatively, D is TRBD1 (5 bases). The germline V and J ends were trimmed by 11 bases and 3 bases, with 16 bases remaining between them. This CDR3 spans 13 amino acids. Looked up from germline, CDR1 is ENHRY and CDR2 is SYGVKD.

A few counts support this clone. V is TRBV30 and J is TRBJ1-4; TRBD1 agrees at 9 bases. Germline assignment: CDR1 GTSNPN and CDR2 SVGIG (reference sequence). V trimming: 8 bases; J trimming: 3 bases; junction bases outside the gene matches: 7. There are 14 residues in the CDR3. The CDR3 bases are TGTGCCGGAAACCGGGACAGGGCTAATGAAAAACTGTTTTTT. This translates into CAGNRDRANEKLFF. Full variable domain (rest looked up from reference TRBV30 and TRBJ1-4): SQTIHQWPATLVQPVGSPLSLECTVEGTSNPNLYWYRQAAGRGLQLLFYSVGIGQISSEVPQNLSASRPQDRQFILSSKKLLLSDSGFYLCAGNRDRANEKLFFGSGTQLSVL.

This clone turned up a few times. CDR3 amino acids: CASSEFGGIVAYEQYF. The CDR3 DNA sequence: TGTGCCAGCAGTGAATTTGGCGGGATAGTAGCATACGAGCAGTACTTC. This sequence joins TRBV2 and TRBJ2-7, with D maybe TRBD2 (6 bases). The V gene's germline CDR1 is SNHLY and CDR2 FYNNEI. Trimming shortened V by 2 bases and J by 4 bases, and 18 bases separated the two germline ends. The CDR3 contains 16 residues.

This clone was counted a few times. This sequence joins TRBV10-3 and TRBJ2-1, with 8 bases fitting TRBD2. The CDR3 extends over 14 amino acids. V lost 10 bases to trimming and J lost 4 bases; unmatched junction nucleotides: 9. CDR1 is ENHRY and CDR2 is SYGVKD in the germline V gene. This chain's CDR3 is CATGSGISYNEQFF. The CDR3 nucleotides are TGTGCCACCGGTAGCGGGATCTCGTACAATGAGCAGTTCTTC.

This clone has a handful of counts. The J gene is TRBJ2-3, the V gene TRBV7-9; D is unclear. CDR1 and CDR2 (germline): SEHNR, FQNEAQ (reference sequence). V was pared by 4 bases and J by 6 bases, with 11 bases between. The CDR3 covers 13 residues. This chain's CDR3 is CASSSDLLDTQYF. Here the CDR3 DNA reads TGTGCCAGCAGCTCAGATCTTTTGGATACGCAGTATTTT.

V usage is TRBV25-1 and J usage is TRBJ1-5; D gene ambiguous. CDR3 length equals 14 residues. CDR1 is MGHDK, CDR2 SYGVNS, per germline. V lost 3 bases and J 3 bases, leaving 9 bases between the germline ends. The CDR3 DNA follows: TGTGCCAGCAGTGACAGTTCCTCCAATCAGCCCCAGCATTTT. Translation gives CASSDSSSNQPQHF.

The CDR3 DNA sequence: TGTGCCAGCAGTCCGGGACAGGAAGAGACCCAGTACTTC. Its translation is CASSPGQEETQYF. The gene calls are TRBV5-4 and TRBJ2-5; 8 bases are a match to TRBD1. The V gene end was trimmed by 5 bases and the J gene end by 3 bases; junction bases not matched to a gene: 3. This CDR3 region has 13 residues. Germline V gene lookup returns CDR1 SGHNT and CDR2 YYREEE (reference sequence). Filled out from reference TRBV5-4 and TRBJ2-5, the complete variable domain reads ETGVTQSPTHLIKTRGQQVTLRCSSQSGHNTVSWYQQALGQGPQFIFQYYREEENGRGNFPPRFSGLQFPNYSSELNVNALELDDSALYLCASSPGQEETQYFGPGTRLLVL.

This clone was detected many times. This sample includes further DNA sequences coding for the same CDR3. This chain connects TRBV30 to TRBJ1-2; D unclear. The V gene lost 4 bases and the J gene lost 2 bases, with 8 bases spanning the gap. CDR1 and CDR2 from the germline V gene are GTSNPN and SVGIG (reference sequence). The CDR3 is 12 amino acids. In DNA form, the CDR3 reads TGTGCCTGGACTGCGGGGAACTATGGCTACACCTTC. As protein: CAWTAGNYGYTF.

The gene calls are TRBV27 and TRBJ1-6; tentative D call: TRBD1 (6 bases). The CDR3 is 14 residues long. V was cut by 3 bases and J by 7 bases, with 10 bases left in between. Germline CDR1 is MNHEY and CDR2 is SMNVEV (reference sequence). The CDR3 DNA reads TGTGCCAGCAGTTTTGGGGACAAGAATTCACCCCTCCACTTT. Protein product: CASSFGDKNSPLHF.

The gene calls are TRBV9 and TRBJ1-1; the D is unclear. The CDR3 totals 13 residues. The V end lost 4 bases, the J end lost 3 bases, and 10 bases lay between the germline ends. From germline, CDR1 is SGDLS and CDR2 YYNGEE. CDR3 sequence reads: CASSPHFDTEAFF. In nucleotides, the CDR3 is TGTGCCAGCAGCCCGCACTTTGACACTGAAGCTTTCTTT.

The chain is built from TRBV5-4 and TRBJ1-4; D gene unclear. Trimming stripped 0 bases from V and 0 bases from J, with 6 bases between. The CDR3 has 15 amino acids. Germline-derived CDR1 and CDR2 are SGHNT and YYREEE (reference sequence). In DNA form, the CDR3 reads TGTGCCAGCAGCTTGGGACTGGCAACTAATGAAAAACTGTTTTTT. Amino acids: CASSLGLATNEKLFF.

V is TRBV7-3 and J is TRBJ2-4; 9 bases fit TRBD2. The V and J ends lost 5 bases and 3 bases, in that order; junction bases with no gene match: 17. Germline-derived CDR1 and CDR2 are SGHTA and FQGTGA. The length of the CDR3 is 19 residues. CDR3 DNA: TGTGCCAGCAGCCCCCAGGCGCTTAGCGGGAGATGGGACAAAAACATTCAGTACTTC. This sequence encodes CASSPQALSGRWDKNIQYF.

This sequence joins TRBV19 and TRBJ2-7, with D maybe TRBD2 (5 bases). The CDR3 length is 13 residues. Germline CDR1 LNHDA, CDR2 SQIVND (reference sequence). Trimming stripped 3 bases from V and 2 bases from J, with 8 bases between. Here the CDR3 reads CASSIPGTYEQYF. The CDR3, as DNA: TGTGCCAGTAGTATCCCGGGGACCTACGAGCAGTACTTC. Full variable domain (remainder filled in from reference TRBV19 and TRBJ2-7): DGGITQSPKYLFRKEGQNVTLSCEQNLNHDAMYWYRQDPGQGLRLIYYSQIVNDFQKGDIAEGYSVSREKKESFPLTVTSAQKNPTAFYLCASSIPGTYEQYFGPGTRLTVT.

This clone has more than one count but fewer than ten. This chain connects TRBV10-3 to TRBJ2-3; D gene ambiguous. Trimming took off 6 bases at V and 6 bases at J, with 7 bases between the two ends. In germline, CDR1 is ENHRY, CDR2 SYGVKD. The CDR3 is 11 residues long. DNA of the CDR3: TGTGCCATCAGATTAGAGGATACGCAGTATTTT. It is translated as CAIRLEDTQYF.

The sample holds a few counts of this clone. The chain employs TRBV4-3 and TRBJ1-3; no clear D gene. V was pared by 6 bases and J by 1 base, with 7 bases between. The CDR3 runs to 13 residues. Germline CDR1 and CDR2: LGHNA and YSLEER. DNA of the CDR3: TGCGCCAGCAGACGGGTATCTGGAAACACCATATATTTT. This codes for CASRRVSGNTIYF.

The rearrangement links TRBV19 to TRBJ2-1; D gene unclear. The CDR3 loop spans 16 amino acids. In germline, CDR1 is LNHDA, CDR2 SQIVND (reference sequence). Trimming cost V 3 bases and J 4 bases, with 16 bases left between them. The CDR3 DNA sequence: TGTGCCAGTAGTATTTGGCAGCCAGGCCAATACAATGAGCAGTTCTTC. Protein product: CASSIWQPGQYNEQFF.

This chain links TRBV7-3 with TRBJ2-7; D is possibly TRBD1 (5 bases). From germline, CDR1 is SGHTA and CDR2 FQGTGA. The germline V and J ends were trimmed by 0 bases and 5 bases, with 8 bases remaining between them. This CDR3 is built from 13 residues. The CDR3 DNA is TGTGCCAGCAGCTTAACCACAGGCCACGAGCAGTACTTC. Translation: CASSLTTGHEQYF.

This chain connects TRBV4-1 to TRBJ2-7, with D unresolved. The CDR3 sequence is 13 residues long. V lost 0 bases and J lost 4, with 7 bases in between. Germline loops: CDR1 MGHRA, CDR2 YSYEKL. The CDR3 region is CASSQDYWYEQYF. The CDR3 bases are TGCGCCAGCAGCCAAGATTACTGGTACGAGCAGTACTTC.

This clone was counted between two and nine times. This sequence joins TRBV28 and TRBJ2-4, with D possibly being TRBD1 (6 bases). Trimming took off 4 bases at V and 1 base at J, with 17 bases between the two ends. From germline, CDR1 is MDHEN and CDR2 SYDVKM. The CDR3 is made up of 17 amino acids. The DNA for the CDR3 is TGTGCCAGCAGTTGGAACTACAGGGTACCCGCCAAAAACATTCAGTACTTC. This codes for CASSWNYRVPAKNIQYF.

The J gene is TRBJ1-4, the V gene TRBV6-6; 8 nucleotides agree with TRBD1. Germline V lookup: CDR1 MNHNY, CDR2 SVGAGI (reference sequence). J was trimmed by 8 bases and V by 5 bases; bases with no gene match: 10. CDR3 length: 15 residues. In DNA form, the CDR3 reads TGTGCCAGCAGTCAACCCTTACAGGGGGGGGAAAAACTGTTTTTT. Residues: CASSQPLQGGEKLFF.

This clone was picked up a small number of times. The chain is built from TRBV14 and TRBJ2-1; 8 positions match TRBD1. The CDR3 consists of 15 residues. Germline V gene lookup returns CDR1 SGHDN and CDR2 FVKESK. J was trimmed by 4 bases and V by 4 bases; bases with no gene match: 6. The CDR3 coding sequence is TGTGCCAGCAGCCGGGACAGGATTTCTTACAATGAGCAGTTCTTC. It yields the protein CASSRDRISYNEQFF.